Below, one T cell receptor beta chain is given with its context. The method was immunoSEQ multiplex PCR; TCRdb's version includes in-frame clones alone and lacks a portion of them. The sample comprises about 390,000 clones, just under 90% of which are singletons, and around 9.3% rests with the top ten. This entry comes from a study of blood T cell repertoires in COVID-19. Germline CDR1 reads SGHTA; CDR2 reads FQGTGA. The ends were cut back, 3 bases at V and 1 base at J, with 10 bases in the middle. This CDR3 is built from 14 residues. Sequencing input: PBMCs or T cells enriched from blood (not recorded which). This clonotype was sampled from a woman between 50 and 59 years old who had recovered from COVID-19. The rearrangement joins TRBV7-3 to TRBJ2-7, with D perhaps TRBD1 (6 bases). The chain's CDR3 is CASSLGHQSYEQYF. CDR3 coding DNA: TGTGCCAGCAGCTTGGGACACCAATCCTACGAGCAGTACTTC.